Below are 16 T cell receptor beta chains sequenced from a single sample in a study of vaccination and CD4 T cells after COVID-19 (dated 2022 in TCRdb). Library preparation employed PCR. The instrument given in TCRdb is Illumina iSeq 100. DNA from cultured CD4+ T cells underwent TCR sequencing with the Oncomine TCR Beta short-read assay at the Johns Hopkins FTIC core. Starting from the raw public reads, TCRdb applied fastp trimming at Q25, assembled clones with MiXCR and retained in-frame beta chains. Under each unique CDR3 protein, matching rows form one entry showing the most common genes and DNA. In all, the sample holds some 3,600 distinct CDR3 sequences, and about 15% of those were seen once. Approximately 20% of the sample rests with the top ten. Taken with the paper, the label for treatment or condition translates to: approximately 10-day PBMC culture with coronavirus spike peptide pools or control peptides (ViraFEST assay).

The antigens for these receptors are not known. Sequencing input: CD4+ T cells from blood, cultured in vitro. Every receptor here comes from a human donor who had recovered from COVID-19.

This clonotype was seen only a few times. V gene TRBV15 combines with J gene TRBJ2-7; 8 nucleotides match TRBD2. The CDR3 is made up of 18 amino acids. After removal of 0 bases from V and 5 bases from J, the junction contained 15 bases not matched to a gene. Germline V CDR1 and CDR2: LNHNV, YYDKDF (reference sequence). In nucleotides, the CDR3 is TGTGCCACCAGCAGAGATTACATAGGCGGGGGGACCTCTGACGAGCAGTACTTC. It codes for CATSRDYIGGGTSDEQYF. Full variable domain (outside the CDR3, taken from reference TRBV15 and TRBJ2-7): DAMVIQNPRYQVTQFGKPVTLSCSQTLNHNVMYWYQQKSSQAPKLLFHYYDKDFNNEADTPDNFQSRRPNTSFCFLDIRSPGLGDTAMYLCATSRDYIGGGTSDEQYFGPGTRLTVT.

In this sample, this clonotype turned up a few times. The CDR3 loop is CASSLVGGETQYF. The CDR3 DNA reads as TGTGCCAGCAGTTTAGTCGGCGGAGAGACCCAGTACTTC. The rearrangement uses TRBV12-3 or TRBV12-4 and TRBJ2-5; D call uncertain. The CDR3 totals 13 residues. V lost 1 base and J 4 bases, leaving 7 bases between the germline ends.

By sample fraction, this clonotype is large. The genes are TRBV6-2 or TRBV6-3 and TRBJ1-1; 7 bases align to TRBD1. The junction had 13 bases not matched to a gene; V was cut back by 6 bases and J by 6 bases. The CDR3 runs 15 residues. Germline-derived CDR1 and CDR2 are MNHEY and SVGEGT. The CDR3 bases are TGTGCCAGCAGCTACCTTGGGGGACAGATCGCTGAAGCTTTCTTT. Encoded protein: CASSYLGGQIAEAFF.

This clonotype was found a few times. This chain joins TRBV5-1 and TRBJ1-6; 9 positions agree with TRBD1. The CDR3 spans 15 residues. CDR1 is SGHRS and CDR2 is YFSETQ in the germline V gene. The V gene end was trimmed by 0 bases and the J gene end by 14 bases; junction bases not matched to a gene: 9. This CDR3 is CASSLGLDRGFSLHF. Here the CDR3 DNA reads TGCGCCAGCAGCTTGGGTCTGGACAGGGGATTCTCCCTCCACTTT. The full variable domain, its missing parts supplied by reference TRBV5-1 and TRBJ1-6, is KAGVTQTPRYLIKTRGQQVTLSCSPISGHRSVSWYQQTPGQGLQFLFEYFSETQRNKGNFPGRFSGRQFSNSRSEMNVSTLELGDSALYLCASSLGLDRGFSLHFGNGTRLTVT.

This clonotype is labeled medium-sized (0.01 to 0.1%). V gene TRBV27 combines with J gene TRBJ2-2; 14 bases are shared with TRBD2. Germline V gives CDR1 MNHEY, CDR2 SMNVEV (reference sequence). J lost 0 bases, V lost 6 bases, and 0 bases had no gene match. This CDR3 contains 16 residues. The CDR3 here is CASRTSGGANTGELFF. The CDR3 DNA reads as TGTGCCAGCAGGACTAGCGGGGGGGCGAACACCGGGGAGCTGTTTTTT.

This clonotype was seen a handful of times. The V and J genes are TRBV20-1 and TRBJ2-1; TRBD2 agrees at 7 bases. V lost 3 bases, J lost 8 bases, and 4 bases stayed unmatched. This CDR3 has 12 residues. Germline V gives CDR1 DFQATT, CDR2 SNEGSKA (reference sequence). The CDR3 region is CSASPAGYEQFF. The CDR3 nucleotides read TGCAGTGCTAGTCCAGCGGGGTATGAGCAGTTCTTC.

This clonotype was detected a few times. V and J are TRBV19 and TRBJ2-2, with 11 positions matching TRBD2. Germline V gene sequence: CDR1 LNHDA, CDR2 SQIVND (reference sequence). This CDR3 region has 17 residues. V lost 6 bases to trimming and J lost 3 bases; unmatched junction nucleotides: 9. Written as DNA, the CDR3 is TGTGCCAGTAGAAGGGTTAGCGGGGGGGGCGACACCGGGGAGCTGTTTTTT. This sequence encodes CASRRVSGGGDTGELFF.

The rearrangement uses TRBV10-3 and TRBJ1-1; 10 positions agree with TRBD1. Trimming cost V 10 bases and J 13 bases; bases outside gene matches: 9. Looked up from germline, CDR1 is ENHRY and CDR2 is SYGVKD. The CDR3 is 11 amino acids. CDR3 region: CASRTGGIDFF. CDR3 coding DNA: TGTGCCAGTCGGACAGGGGGAATCGATTTCTTT.

By share of the sample, this clonotype is medium-sized. CDR3 bases: TGTGCCAGTAGCGGAGGGGGCACCTTGAACACTGAAGCTTTCTTT. Protein product: CASSGGGTLNTEAFF. The chain joins TRBV19 to TRBJ1-1, with TRBD1 matching over 7 bases. The CDR3 consists of 15 residues. Germline loops: CDR1 LNHDA, CDR2 SQIVND (reference sequence). Losses at the gene ends were 6 bases for V and 0 bases for J; bases not matched to a gene: 7.

The V call is TRBV2, the J call TRBJ2-7; maybe TRBD1 (6 bases). Germline lookup yields CDR1 SNHLY and CDR2 FYNNEI. Trimming took 3 bases from V and 0 from J, leaving 15 bases between them. The CDR3 sequence is 16 residues long. CDR3 loop: CASSDLADSFSYEQYF. DNA of the CDR3: TGTGCCAGCAGTGATTTGGCGGACAGTTTCTCCTACGAGCAGTACTTC.

The V gene is TRBV5-1, the J gene TRBJ2-2; D is possibly TRBD1 or TRBD2 (5 bases each). CDR1 is SGHRS, CDR2 YFSETQ, per germline. The CDR3 loop spans 18 amino acids. V lost 8 bases and J 5 bases, leaving 28 bases between the germline ends. The chain's CDR3 is CASRSSRPPGADTGELFF. DNA of the CDR3: TGCGCCAGTCGATCAAGCAGGCCCCCCGGGGCAGATACCGGGGAGCTGTTTTTT.

About this clonotype itself: A single base separates this from a much larger clone, so it may be a read error. The V call is TRBV12-3 or TRBV12-4, the J call TRBJ2-5; possible D gene TRBD1, 5 bases. V lost 10 bases and J 7 bases, leaving 13 bases between the germline ends. This CDR3 spans 11 amino acids. For the CDR3, the DNA is TGTGCCAACAGAAATACAGGGACCCAGTACTTC. Protein: CANRNTGTQYF.

The CDR3 region has the DNA TGCAGTGCTATGGGGGGGTCCTACAATGAGCAGTTCTTC. Protein: CSAMGGSYNEQFF. The chain carries TRBV20-1 and TRBJ2-1; 7 positions agree with TRBD2. CDR3 length: 13 residues. Germline CDR1 and CDR2: DFQATT and SNEGSKA (reference sequence). The ends lost 4 bases at V and 1 base at J; junction bases unmatched: 1.

This clonotype is labeled medium-sized. The genes are TRBV20-1 and TRBJ1-5, with no clear D. Germline V gene sequence: CDR1 DFQATT, CDR2 SNEGSKA (reference sequence). Trimming left V 4 bases short and J 3 bases short, with 16 bases between. The CDR3 is 15 amino acids. In nucleotides, the CDR3 is TGCAGTGCTATAATTGGTGGGGAGCTCAATCAGCCCCAGCATTTT. Its translation is CSAIIGGELNQPQHF.

The sample holds a few counts of this clonotype. CDR3 coding DNA: TGCGCCAGCAGCCAAGGAGGGCAGGGTGCTGGAAACACCATATATTTT. Protein sequence: CASSQGGQGAGNTIYF. The rearrangement joins TRBV4-1 to TRBJ1-3; D is possibly TRBD1 (5 bases). The V and J ends lost 1 base and 2 bases respectively, with 12 bases between them. Germline assignment: CDR1 MGHRA and CDR2 YSYEKL. There are 16 residues in the CDR3.

This chain uses TRBV11-3 with TRBJ2-1; no reliable D call. The CDR3 spans 14 residues. Per the germline V gene, CDR1 is SGHNT and CDR2 is YENEEA. V lost 5 bases to trimming and J lost 5 bases, with 13 bases between them. The CDR3 loop reads CASSPGRTNNEQFF. CDR3 bases: TGTGCCAGCAGCCCCGGTCGGACCAACAATGAGCAGTTCTTC.